The present T cell receptor beta chain was sequenced within a study of post-analysis software for immune sequencing data. Across the whole study: Patients with relapsing-remitting, secondary progressive and progressive-relapsing multiple sclerosis courses were all represented.

Prepared TCR beta cDNA libraries contained unique molecular identifiers. cDNA molecules numbering around 450,000 came from around 0.96 to 9.9 million T cells. In TCRdb, the PCR reads were re-called with MiXCR into one record per CDR3 protein. The sample has 550,000 to 700,000 distinct CDR3 sequences, about 40% seen once. Study-wide findings and caveats: Samples from one preparation batch, clustered by F measure, grouped strongly together. Controls showed lower frequencies than patients for roughly 5 TRBV segments, and TRBV5-6, TRBV5-1 and TRBV20-1 were among these. A significant reduction in normalized Chao1 diversity was observed in multiple sclerosis patients versus controls.

V lost 6 bases to trimming and J lost 4 bases, with 12 bases between them. The germline CDR1 and CDR2 sequences are SEHNR and FQNEAQ (reference sequence). The length of the CDR3 is 13 residues. As regards this clonotype: The antigen is undetermined.

The clonotype comes from a girl aged 5-17 years with multiple sclerosis. The sample consisted of blood. J is TRBJ1-2 and V is TRBV7-9; TRBD1 might be the D (6 bases). CDR3 region: CASRKGHLYGYTF. The CDR3 nucleotides read TGTGCCAGCAGAAAGGGACACCTCTATGGCTACACCTTC.